A selection of T cell receptor beta chains follows, all from one sample in a study of metastatic and nonmetastatic thyroid tumors. TCRdb re-processed the PCR reads through MiXCR. The sample gives around 14,000 clones, just over 25% of which show up once; approximately 9.9% is in the top ten. The sample comprised tumor tissue. Receptors were obtained from a female donor with papillary thyroid cancer or a benign thyroid nodule (not recorded which). Some clones in this sample may be carry-over from other donors' samples. Each CDR3 is given with its conserved first and last residue. The D gene is left open where the match is weak. Rows may omit the clone size; those that give it use once, few, many or a size class.

size	D	V	length	J	DNA	CDR3
.	TRBD1	TRBV5-6	17	TRBJ1-2	TGTGCCAGCACCTGGGGCGGGGGACAGGGTCGAAACTATGGCTACACCTTC	CASTWGGGQGRNYGYTF
few	.	TRBV19	14	TRBJ2-7	TGTGCCAGTAGTGAGGGACTGGACTCCTACGAGCAGTACTTC	CASSEGLDSYEQYF
many	.	TRBV14	14	TRBJ1-3	TGTGCCAGCAGCCAAGATAATACCCGGAGGACCATATATTTT	CASSQDNTRRTIYF
few	TRBD2	TRBV6-1	13	TRBJ2-2	TGTGCCAGCACCCTAGCGGGGACCGGGGATCTTTTTTTT	CASTLAGTGDLFF
many	TRBD2	TRBV4-1	18	TRBJ2-3	TGCGCCAGCAGCAAAGTGTTCGGGGGGGGGCCCCCCACAGATACGCAGTATTTT	CASSKVFGGGPPTDTQYF
many	.	TRBV20-1	15	TRBJ2-6	TGCAGTACACAGGCCGGGAGCTCTGGGGCCAACGTCCTGACTTTC	CSTQAGSSGANVLTF
.	.	TRBV7-3	17	TRBJ2-3	TGTGCCAGCAGCTCCGGAACGAGGCCTCCTGGGGTGGATACGCAGTATTTT	CASSSGTRPPGVDTQYF
.	.	TRBV28	15	TRBJ1-5	TGTGCCAGCAGTTTATGGTGGGCTGGAAATCAGCCCCAGCATTTT	CASSLWWAGNQPQHF
few	TRBD1	TRBV28	14	TRBJ1-3	TGTGCCAGCAATCGAGACAGGGCCGGAAACACCATATATTTT	CASNRDRAGNTIYF
.	.	TRBV7-9	15	TRBJ1-1	TGTGCCAGCAGCTTAGTTGGATTCGGGTACACTGAATCTCTCTTT	CASSLVGFGYTESLF
many	.	TRBV7-7	13	TRBJ2-5	TGTGCTAGCAGCCCTGACTTGGGCGGATCTGGTTACTTC	CASSPDLGGSGYF
.	.	TRBV6-1	15	TRBJ1-5	TGTACAAGCAGTGAAGCAGGGGAGTTCAATCAGCCCCAGCATTTT	CTSSEAGEFNQPQHF
medium-sized	.	TRBV19	11	TRBJ1-4	TGTGCCAGTAGTATCCGTGAAAAACTGTTTTTT	CASSIREKLFF
.	.	TRBV6-9	13	TRBJ1-1	TGCGCCAGCAGTGAGTCCAGGGACCCTGAAGCTTTCTTT	CASSESRDPEAFF
.	.	TRBV6-1	12	TRBJ2-7	TGTGCCAGCAGTGAAATCCTGTTCGAGCAGTACTTC	CASSEILFEQYF
few	.	TRBV6-1	13	TRBJ2-2	TGTGCCAGCAGTGCGACATGCCCCCGTGAGCTGTTTTTT	CASSATCPRELFF